This TCR beta chain emerged from a study of T cells after yellow fever vaccination. Background on the study: Preparation of fractions with low cell numbers was performed using SMART-Seq v4 Ultra Low Input. Findings and caveats of the study: A weaker but faster secondary response was observed, peaking on day 5 versus 15.

Template switching with 5'RACE generated the TCR cDNA and added a universal primer site and UMIs. A single record per CDR3 protein comes from TCRdb applying MiXCR to the 5' RACE reads. In the table there are about 350,000 distinct CDR3 sequences, about 4% of which are singletons. Trimming took 1 base from V and 4 from J; bases not matched to a gene: 7. The germline CDR1 and CDR2 sequences are SGHTA and FQGNSA. The CDR3 has 16 amino acids. There are a few counts of this clonotype. No antigen is known for it. This sample comprised PBMCs, obtained 5 days after the yellow fever booster vaccination. The chain has TRBV7-2 and TRBJ1-2; the match to TRBD1 covers 9 bases. This TCR was sampled from a man between 18 and 35 years old who received the YFV17D yellow fever vaccine. CDR3 DNA: TGTGCCAGCAGCTTAGAGAACAGGGGGCTCGGCTATGGCTACACCTTC. Amino acid sequence: CASSLENRGLGYGYTF.